This paragraph covers one TCR beta chain sequence. Antigen specificity is unknown. The CDR3 runs to 14 residues. Trimming left V 2 bases short and J 6 bases short, with 11 bases between. Germline lookup yields CDR1 SGHDN and CDR2 FVKESK. The entry originates in a study of T cells in Graves' hyperthyroidism and ophthalmopathy. The wider study: It was at initial diagnosis, before any treatment, that peripheral blood was collected. Overall study findings and caveats: Blood held most thyroid clonotypes expanded above 0.001 frequency. Stable hyperthyroidism was separated from ophthalmopathy by a model based on 13 V-J features.

It was less than 13 ml of fresh peripheral blood that supplied the PBMCs. Regions amplified from RNA transcripts were the TCR beta CDR3 regions. TCR CDR3 underwent first-round RT-PCR with the HTBI primer set. TCRdb fed the multiplex PCR reads into MiXCR, producing one record per CDR3 protein. Of approximately 210,000 distinct CDR3 sequences in the sample, 17% were seen once. The TCR comes from a man aged 45-65 years with Graves' hyperthyroidism. Input material: blood. The chain carries TRBV14 and TRBJ2-1; no reliable D call. CDR3 coding DNA: TGTGCCAGCAGCCAAAGCCTAAATCGCAATGAGCAGTTCTTC. Translating it yields CASSQSLNRNEQFF.